This TCR beta chain was sequenced during a study of human T cells and chemical hapten exposure (dated by TCRdb to about 2021). The study in broad terms: For sensitization, 2% DPC in acetone was applied to a 2 cm by 2 cm area of upper inner arm skin. Patch testing was done on the upper back using Finn chambers containing 0.01% DPC, and results were scored after 6 days according to International Contact Dermatitis Research Group standards. The libraries were sequenced as a pool, and the TCR yield per sample differed mostly because of small variations in library volumes within the pool. Throughout the approximately 24-week study period, patients were also given weekly therapeutic DPC doses on the scalp. Blood samples were taken from patients before sensitization (week 0) and then at 2, 6 and about 24 weeks after DPC sensitization. For TCR sequencing, blood came from 25 to 35 alopecia patients at anywhere from one to four time points (pre-sensitization, 2, 6 and 24 weeks). Peripheral blood TCR repertoire changes were tracked in vivo in alopecia patients during primary and secondary sensitization to the hapten diphenylcyclopropenone (DPC). Most of the patients in the cohort were female, and the cohort covered alopecia areata with under or over 50% scalp involvement, alopecia totalis and alopecia universalis. On the study overall, not on this receptor specifically: The number of PT1 expanded TCRs positively correlated with patch test score, significant at thresholds 8, 16 and 32 but not 4. Repeated subsampling changed both the strength of the expansion versus patch-test correlation and the threshold at which the correlation became significant. Because every patient had alopecia, a presumed autoimmune disease, the patients' immune response might differ from that of healthy individuals. Compared with pre-sensitization or healthy control sets, expanded TCRs formed significantly more large CDR3 similarity clusters, which is consistent with antigen-driven responses. DPC sensitization did not change the number of TCRs with a frequency above 1 in 1000, and there was no evidence of changes in global repertoire structure.

The method was RACE. The listed sequencing device is NextSeq 500. During library preparation, unique molecular identifiers were attached to individual cDNA molecules so that TCRs could be counted quantitatively and reproducibly. Both TCR alpha and TCR beta chains were sequenced from each blood RNA sample. In the source study's methods: A median of about 89,000 TCRs per sample was observed, with a range of about 23,224 to 690,600. V, J and CDR3 annotation of the TCR reads was carried out using the Decombinator software suite. Every sample was subsampled to the same number of TCRs (28,000) for the PS versus PT1 abundance plots. TCRs were defined as expanded if absent before sensitization and observed at least eight times at the 2-week time point. In-frame beta chains were kept once TCRdb had trimmed the public reads at Q25 with fastp and called clones with MiXCR. Rows matching on CDR3 protein sequence are summarized as one entry with the most common DNA and genes. The V and J calls and clone size come from TCRdb's table, not from the authors' own analysis. Counted in this sample were 150,000 to 200,000 distinct CDR3 sequences; about 30% of them appeared once. The ten largest clones add up to 2.1% of the sample.

The time point label on this specimen signifies: patch test 3, about 24 weeks after DPC sensitization. The sample's treatment or condition label, in plain terms: therapeutic diphenylcyclopropenone sensitization with weekly scalp DPC. Blood at each patch-test visit was drawn before the patch test was applied. To be eligible, patients had to be aged 18 to 70, diagnosed with alopecia and judged suitable for DPC therapy, while pregnant patients were excluded. Total RNA was extracted from unfractionated whole blood collected in Tempus Blood RNA tubes. This clonotype was seen only a few times. There is no known antigen for this receptor. No base-level quality is on record; no much larger clone is a single base apart. The input for sequencing was whole blood, taken in connection with sensitization to the hapten diphenylcyclopropenone (DPC). This sequence was found in a woman aged 18-29 years with alopecia areata. Some clones in this sample may be carry-over from other donors' samples.

The DNA is TGCAGCGTCCCGGACAGGCCTAGCACAGATACGCAGTATTTT. Protein translation: CSVPDRPSTDTQYF. Recombination joined TRBV29-1 with TRBJ2-3; 7 central bases correspond to TRBD1. The CDR3, cysteine through phenylalanine, is 14 amino acids long. The entry retains the CDR3 DNA only, 42 bases that are in frame from base 1. CDR1 is given as SQVTM and CDR2 as ANQGSEA, both from the germline V gene. Germline trimming: 6 bases from V, 0 bases from J; junction bases outside gene matches: 6.